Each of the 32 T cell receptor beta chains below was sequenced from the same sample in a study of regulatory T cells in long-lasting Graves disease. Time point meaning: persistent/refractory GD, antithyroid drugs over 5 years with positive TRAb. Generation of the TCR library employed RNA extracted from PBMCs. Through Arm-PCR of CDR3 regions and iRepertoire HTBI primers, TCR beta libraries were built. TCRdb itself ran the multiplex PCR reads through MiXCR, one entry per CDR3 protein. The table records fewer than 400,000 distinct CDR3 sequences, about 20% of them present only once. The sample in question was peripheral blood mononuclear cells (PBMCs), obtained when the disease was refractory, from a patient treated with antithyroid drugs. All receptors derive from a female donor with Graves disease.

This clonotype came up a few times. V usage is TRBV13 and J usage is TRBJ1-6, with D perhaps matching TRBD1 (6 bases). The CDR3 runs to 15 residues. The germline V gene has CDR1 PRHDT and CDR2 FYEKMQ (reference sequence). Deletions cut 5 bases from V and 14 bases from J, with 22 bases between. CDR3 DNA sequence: TGTGCCAGCAGCACGCGCGACGGACAGCCCCTTTCCCTCCACTTT. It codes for CASSTRDGQPLSLHF.

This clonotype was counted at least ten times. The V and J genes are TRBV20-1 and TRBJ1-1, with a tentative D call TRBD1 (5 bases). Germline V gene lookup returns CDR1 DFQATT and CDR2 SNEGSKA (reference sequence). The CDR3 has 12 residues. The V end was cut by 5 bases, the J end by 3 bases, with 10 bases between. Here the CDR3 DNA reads TGCAGTGCTTCCCAGGGTGACACTGAAGCTTTCTTT. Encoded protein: CSASQGDTEAFF.

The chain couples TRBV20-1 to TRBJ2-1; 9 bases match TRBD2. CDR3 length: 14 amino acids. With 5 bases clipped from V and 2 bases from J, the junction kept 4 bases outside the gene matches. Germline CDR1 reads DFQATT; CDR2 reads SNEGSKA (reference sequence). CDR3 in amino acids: CSAEGLATYNEQFF. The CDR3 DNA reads TGCAGTGCTGAGGGACTAGCTACCTACAATGAGCAGTTCTTC.

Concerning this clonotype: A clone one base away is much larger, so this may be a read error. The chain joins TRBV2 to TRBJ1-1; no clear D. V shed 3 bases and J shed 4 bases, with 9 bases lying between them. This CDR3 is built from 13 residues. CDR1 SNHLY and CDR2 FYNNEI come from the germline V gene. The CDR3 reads CASSEGGLTEAFF. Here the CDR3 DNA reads TGTGCCAGCAGTGAGGGAGGGCTCACTGAAGCTTTCTTT.

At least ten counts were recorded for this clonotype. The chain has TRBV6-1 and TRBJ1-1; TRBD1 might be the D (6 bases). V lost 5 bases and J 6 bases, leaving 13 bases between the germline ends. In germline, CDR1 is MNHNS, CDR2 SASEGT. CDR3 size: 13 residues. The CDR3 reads CASSLRTVAEAFF. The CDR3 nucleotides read TGTGCCAGCAGTCTCAGGACAGTAGCTGAAGCTTTCTTT.

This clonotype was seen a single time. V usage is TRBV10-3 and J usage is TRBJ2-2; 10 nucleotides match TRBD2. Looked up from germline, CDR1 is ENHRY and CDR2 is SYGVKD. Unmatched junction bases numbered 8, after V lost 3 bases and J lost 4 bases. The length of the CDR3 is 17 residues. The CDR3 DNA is TGTGCCATCAGTGATGTTAGGACTAGCGGCACCACCGGGGAGCTGTTTTTT. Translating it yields CAISDVRTSGTTGELFF.

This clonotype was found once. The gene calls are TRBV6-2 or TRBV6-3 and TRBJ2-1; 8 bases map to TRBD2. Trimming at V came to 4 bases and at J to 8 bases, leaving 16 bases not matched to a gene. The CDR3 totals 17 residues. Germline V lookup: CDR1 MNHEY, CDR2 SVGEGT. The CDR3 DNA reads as TGTGCCAGCAGTTGGCTAACCGCGAGCGGGAGTCGGTATGAGCAGTTCTTC. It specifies CASSWLTASGSRYEQFF.

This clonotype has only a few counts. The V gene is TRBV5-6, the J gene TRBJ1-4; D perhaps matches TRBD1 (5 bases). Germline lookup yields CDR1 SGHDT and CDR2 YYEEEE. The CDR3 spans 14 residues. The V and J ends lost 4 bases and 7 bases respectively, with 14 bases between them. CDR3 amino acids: CASSRGNSGEKLFF. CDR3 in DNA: TGTGCCAGCAGCCGGGGGAATTCAGGTGAAAAACTGTTTTTT. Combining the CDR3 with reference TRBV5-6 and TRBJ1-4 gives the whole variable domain DAGVTQSPTHLIKTRGQQVTLRCSPKSGHDTVSWYQQALGQGPQFIFQYYEEEERQRGNFPDRFSGHQFPNYSSELNVNALLLGDSALYLCASSRGNSGEKLFFGSGTQLSVL.

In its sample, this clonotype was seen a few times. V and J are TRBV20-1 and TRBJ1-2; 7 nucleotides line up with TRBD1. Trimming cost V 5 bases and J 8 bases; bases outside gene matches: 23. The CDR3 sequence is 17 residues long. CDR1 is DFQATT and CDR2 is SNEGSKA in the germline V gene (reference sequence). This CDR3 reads CSAQTQQGSMRVRGYTF. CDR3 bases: TGCAGTGCTCAGACCCAACAGGGGTCTATGAGGGTTCGGGGCTACACCTTC.

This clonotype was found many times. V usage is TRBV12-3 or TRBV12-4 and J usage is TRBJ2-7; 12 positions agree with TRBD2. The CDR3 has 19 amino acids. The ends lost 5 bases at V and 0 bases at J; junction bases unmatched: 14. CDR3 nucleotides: TGTGCCAGCAGTCGCTCTCCGGGACTAGCGGGTCTGAGCTCCTACGAGCAGTACTTC. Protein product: CASSRSPGLAGLSSYEQYF.

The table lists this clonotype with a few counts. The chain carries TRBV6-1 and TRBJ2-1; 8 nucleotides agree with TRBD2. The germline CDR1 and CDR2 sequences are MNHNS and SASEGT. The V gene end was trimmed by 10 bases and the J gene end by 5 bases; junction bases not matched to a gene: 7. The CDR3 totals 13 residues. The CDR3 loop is CATRGRFNNEQFF. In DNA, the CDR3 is TGTGCCACCCGCGGGAGGTTCAACAATGAGCAGTTCTTC.

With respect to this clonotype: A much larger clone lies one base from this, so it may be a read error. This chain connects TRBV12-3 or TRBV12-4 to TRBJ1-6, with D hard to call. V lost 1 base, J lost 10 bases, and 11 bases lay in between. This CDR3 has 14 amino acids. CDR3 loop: CASSLVPIESPLHF. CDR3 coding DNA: TGTGCCAGCAGTTTAGTCCCCATCGAATCACCCCTCCACTTT.

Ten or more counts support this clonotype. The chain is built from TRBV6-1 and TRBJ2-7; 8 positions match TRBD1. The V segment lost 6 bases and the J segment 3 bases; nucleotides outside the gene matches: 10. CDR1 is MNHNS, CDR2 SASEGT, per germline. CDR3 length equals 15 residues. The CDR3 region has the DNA TGTGCCAGCAGAGGCTCCGGGACAGGACTCTACGAGCAGTACTTC. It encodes CASRGSGTGLYEQYF.

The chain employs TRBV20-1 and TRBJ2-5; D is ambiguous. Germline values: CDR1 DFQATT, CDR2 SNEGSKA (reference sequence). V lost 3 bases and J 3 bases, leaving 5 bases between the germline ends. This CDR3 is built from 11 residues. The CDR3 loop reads CSASDEETQYF. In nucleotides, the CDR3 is TGCAGTGCTAGTGATGAAGAGACCCAGTACTTC.

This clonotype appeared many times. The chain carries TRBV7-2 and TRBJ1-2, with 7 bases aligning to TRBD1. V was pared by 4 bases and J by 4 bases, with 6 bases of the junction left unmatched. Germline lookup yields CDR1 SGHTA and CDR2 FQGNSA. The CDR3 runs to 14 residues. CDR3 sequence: CASSYGQDVYGYTF. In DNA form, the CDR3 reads TGTGCCAGCAGCTACGGACAGGATGTCTATGGCTACACCTTC.

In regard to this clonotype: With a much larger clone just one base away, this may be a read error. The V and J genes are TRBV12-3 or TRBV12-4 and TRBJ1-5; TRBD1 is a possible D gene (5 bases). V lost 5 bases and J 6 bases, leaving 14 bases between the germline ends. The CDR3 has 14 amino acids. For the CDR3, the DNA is TGTGCCAGCAGTCCCGGGGGGACTAGTCAGCCCCAGCATTTT. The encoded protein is CASSPGGTSQPQHF.

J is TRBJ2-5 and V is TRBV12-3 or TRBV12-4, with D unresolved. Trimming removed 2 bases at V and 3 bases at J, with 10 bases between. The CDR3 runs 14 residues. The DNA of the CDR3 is TGTGCCAGCAGTTTATCTGGGCCGGAAGAGACCCAGTACTTC. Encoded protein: CASSLSGPEETQYF.

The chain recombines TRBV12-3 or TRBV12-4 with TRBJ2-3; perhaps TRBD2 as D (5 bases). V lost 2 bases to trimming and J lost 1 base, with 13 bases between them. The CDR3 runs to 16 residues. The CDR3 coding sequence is TGTGCCAGCAGTTTAAGTGCCATTAGCGGCACAGATACGCAGTATTTT. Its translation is CASSLSAISGTDTQYF.

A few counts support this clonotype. The CDR3 DNA reads as TGTGCCAGCAGCCAAGACAACAGGGCGATCCGGGAGACCCAGTACTTC. Translation gives CASSQDNRAIRETQYF. The chain links TRBV14 to TRBJ2-5; maybe TRBD1 (6 bases). This CDR3 contains 16 residues. V dropped 0 bases and J dropped 5 bases, with 16 bases sitting between them. Germline values: CDR1 SGHDN, CDR2 FVKESK.

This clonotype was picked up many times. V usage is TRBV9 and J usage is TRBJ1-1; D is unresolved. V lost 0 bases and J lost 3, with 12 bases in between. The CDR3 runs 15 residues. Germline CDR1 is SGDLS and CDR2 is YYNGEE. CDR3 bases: TGTGCCAGCAGCGTAGTTGTGGGGTTGGACACTGAAGCTTTCTTT. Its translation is CASSVVVGLDTEAFF.

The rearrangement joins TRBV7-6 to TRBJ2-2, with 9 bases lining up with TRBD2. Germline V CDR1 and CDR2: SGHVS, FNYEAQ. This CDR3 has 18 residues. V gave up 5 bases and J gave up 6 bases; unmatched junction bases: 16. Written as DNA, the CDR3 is TGTGCCAGCAGCCCCTCCAGTAGCGGGAGAATAAGGGCCGGGGAGCTGTTTTTT. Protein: CASSPSSSGRIRAGELFF.

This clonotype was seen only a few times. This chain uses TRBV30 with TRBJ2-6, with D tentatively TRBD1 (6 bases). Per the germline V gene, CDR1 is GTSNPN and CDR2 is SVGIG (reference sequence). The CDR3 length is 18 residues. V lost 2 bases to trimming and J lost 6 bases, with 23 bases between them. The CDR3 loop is CAWSPMGFQGPPANVLTF. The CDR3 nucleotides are TGTGCCTGGAGTCCGATGGGGTTTCAGGGGCCTCCGGCCAACGTCCTGACTTTC.

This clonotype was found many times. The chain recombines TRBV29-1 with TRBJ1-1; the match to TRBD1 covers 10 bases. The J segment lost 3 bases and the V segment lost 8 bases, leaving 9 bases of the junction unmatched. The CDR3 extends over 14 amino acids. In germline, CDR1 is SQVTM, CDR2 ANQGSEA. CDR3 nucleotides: TGCAGCATCCGTCCCGGGACAGGGGACACTGAAGCTTTCTTT. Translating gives CSIRPGTGDTEAFF.

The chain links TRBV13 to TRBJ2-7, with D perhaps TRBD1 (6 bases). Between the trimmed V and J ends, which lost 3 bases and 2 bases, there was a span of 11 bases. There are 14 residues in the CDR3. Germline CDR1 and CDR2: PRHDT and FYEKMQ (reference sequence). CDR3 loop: CASSFRTATYEQYF. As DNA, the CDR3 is TGTGCCAGCAGCTTTAGGACAGCTACCTACGAGCAGTACTTC.

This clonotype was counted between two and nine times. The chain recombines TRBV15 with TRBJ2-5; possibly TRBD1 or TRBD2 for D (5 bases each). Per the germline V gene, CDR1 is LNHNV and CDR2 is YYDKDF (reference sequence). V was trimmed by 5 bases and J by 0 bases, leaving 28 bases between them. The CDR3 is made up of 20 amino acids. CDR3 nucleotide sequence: TGTGCCACCAGCGGCCTATCCTTGGGACCAACAGTCACGTACCAAGAGACCCAGTACTTC. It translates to CATSGLSLGPTVTYQETQYF. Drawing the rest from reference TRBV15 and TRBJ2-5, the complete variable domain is DAMVIQNPRYQVTQFGKPVTLSCSQTLNHNVMYWYQQKSSQAPKLLFHYYDKDFNNEADTPDNFQSRRPNTSFCFLDIRSPGLGDTAMYLCATSGLSLGPTVTYQETQYFGPGTRLLVL.

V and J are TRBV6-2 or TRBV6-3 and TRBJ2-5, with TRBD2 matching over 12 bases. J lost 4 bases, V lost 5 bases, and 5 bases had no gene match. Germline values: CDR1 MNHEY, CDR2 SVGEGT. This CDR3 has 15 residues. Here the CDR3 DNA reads TGTGCCAGCAGTCCTTCACTAGCGGGAGGAGAGACCCAGTACTTC. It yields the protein CASSPSLAGGETQYF.

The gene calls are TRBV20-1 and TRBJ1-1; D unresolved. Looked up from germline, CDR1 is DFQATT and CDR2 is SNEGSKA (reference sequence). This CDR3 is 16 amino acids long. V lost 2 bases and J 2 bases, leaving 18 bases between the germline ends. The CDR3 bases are TGCAGTGCTAGAATACCAGTGGTTTTGTTCAACACTGAAGCTTTCTTT. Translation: CSARIPVVLFNTEAFF.

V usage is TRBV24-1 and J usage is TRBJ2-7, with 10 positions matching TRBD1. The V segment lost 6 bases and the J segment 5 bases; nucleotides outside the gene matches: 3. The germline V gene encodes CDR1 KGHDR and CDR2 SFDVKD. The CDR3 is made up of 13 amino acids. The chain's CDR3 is CATSRQGANEQYF. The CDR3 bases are TGTGCCACCAGTCGACAGGGGGCTAACGAGCAGTACTTC.

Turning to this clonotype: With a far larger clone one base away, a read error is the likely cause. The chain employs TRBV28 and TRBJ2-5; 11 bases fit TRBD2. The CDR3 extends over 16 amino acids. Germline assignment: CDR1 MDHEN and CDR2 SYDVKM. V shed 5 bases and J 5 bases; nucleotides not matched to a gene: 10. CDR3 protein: CASSETSGKILETQYF. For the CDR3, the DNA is TGTGCCAGCAGTGAGACTAGCGGGAAAATATTGGAGACCCAGTACTTC.

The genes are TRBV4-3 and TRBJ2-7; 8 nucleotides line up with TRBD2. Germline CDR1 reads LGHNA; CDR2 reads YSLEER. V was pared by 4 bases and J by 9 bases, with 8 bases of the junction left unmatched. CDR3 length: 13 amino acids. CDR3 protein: CASSPGLAHGQYF. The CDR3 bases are TGCGCCAGCAGCCCAGGACTAGCCCACGGGCAGTACTTC.

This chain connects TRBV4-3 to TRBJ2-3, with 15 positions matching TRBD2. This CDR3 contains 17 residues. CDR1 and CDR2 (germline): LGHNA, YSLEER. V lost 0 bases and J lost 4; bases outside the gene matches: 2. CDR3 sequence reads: CASSQEGLAGGPDTQYF. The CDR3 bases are TGCGCCAGCAGCCAAGAGGGACTAGCGGGAGGACCAGATACGCAGTATTTT.

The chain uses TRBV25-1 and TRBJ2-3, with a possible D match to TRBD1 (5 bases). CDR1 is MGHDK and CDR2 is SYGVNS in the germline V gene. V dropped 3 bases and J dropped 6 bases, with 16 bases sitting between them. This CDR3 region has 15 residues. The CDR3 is CASSEGLGVRDTQYF. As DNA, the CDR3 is TGTGCCAGCAGTGAGGGGCTAGGGGTCCGGGATACGCAGTATTTT. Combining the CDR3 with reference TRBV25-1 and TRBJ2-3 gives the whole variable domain EADIYQTPRYLVIGTGKKITLECSQTMGHDKMYWYQQDPGMELHLIHYSYGVNSTEKGDLSSESTVSRIRTEHFPLTLESARPSHTSQYLCASSEGLGVRDTQYFGPGTRLTVL.